This TCR beta chain was captured in a study of T cells in Graves' hyperthyroidism and ophthalmopathy. Overall study findings and caveats: Blood also carried most thyroid clonotypes expanded above 0.001.

This clonotype was seen repeatedly, ten times or more. Its antigen is still unknown. Every diagnosis used clinical symptoms, serum thyroxine and TRAb, thyroid ultrasound and orbital computed tomography. Germline V gene data show CDR1 as MDHEN and CDR2 as SYDVKM. The ends lost 7 bases at V and 2 bases at J; junction bases unmatched: 9. This CDR3 region has 15 residues. TCR beta CDR3 region amplification was performed from RNA transcripts. A first-round RT-PCR of the TCR CDR3 used the HTBI primer set. Via MiXCR, TCRdb re-called the multiplex PCR reads, giving one row per CDR3 protein. The data hold under 650,000 distinct CDR3 sequences, with roughly 15% observed a single time.

The chain uses TRBV28 and TRBJ2-7; 9 bases match TRBD2. The sequence derives from a woman aged 25-40 years with Graves' hyperthyroidism. Sequenced material: blood. The CDR3 spells CASTPSGTGAYEQYF. In DNA, the CDR3 is TGTGCCAGCACCCCTAGCGGGACGGGGGCCTACGAGCAGTACTTC. Looking up the rest from reference TRBV28 and TRBJ2-7 gives the full variable domain: DVKVTQSSRYLVKRTGEKVFLECVQDMDHENMFWYRQDPGLGLRLIYFSYDVKMKEKGDIPEGYSVSREKKERFSLILESASTNQTSMYLCASTPSGTGAYEQYFGPGTRLTVT.